These 29 T cell receptor beta chains share one sample of origin, sequenced in a study of cytomegalovirus exposure and HLA in healthy donors. A multiplex PCR was run with 60 Vbeta primers and 13 Jbeta primers. Using immunoSEQ multiplex PCR, the repertoire was profiled, and TCRdb retains in-frame clones only, with some absent. Among around 150,000 clones listed, around 72% were seen once. The material sequenced was PBMCs. The receptors here all came from a man in his fifties or sixties in good health and CMV-seronegative.

V and J are TRBV6-1 and TRBJ1-1; TRBD1 is a possible D gene (5 bases). Trimming cost V 4 bases and J 10 bases, with 19 bases left between them. The CDR3 runs to 14 residues. Germline V lookup: CDR1 MNHNS, CDR2 SASEGT. For the CDR3, the DNA is TGTGCCAGCAGTGGCTTGTGGGGCCTAAGGGGAGCTTTCTTT. Translated, it gives CASSGLWGLRGAFF.

V usage is TRBV7-7 and J usage is TRBJ2-5, with TRBD2 matching over 8 bases. CDR1 and CDR2 from the germline V gene are SSHAT and FNYEAQ (reference sequence). V shed 2 bases, J shed 4 bases, and the junction held 6 bases outside the gene matches. This CDR3 has 15 residues. The CDR3 region has the DNA TGTGCCAGCAGCTTACGGGGGGGCATCGTAGAGACCCAGTACTTC. Translating it yields CASSLRGGIVETQYF.

V usage is TRBV20-1 and J usage is TRBJ1-2; D gene unclear. Germline CDR1 and CDR2: DFQATT and SNEGSKA (reference sequence). Trimming left V 3 bases short and J 8 bases short, with 10 bases between. This CDR3 is built from 11 residues. The CDR3 reads CSASQEEGYTF. CDR3 DNA: TGCAGTGCTAGCCAGGAGGAAGGCTACACCTTC.

The CDR3 sequence is CASSRGGLYLSGELFF. The CDR3 DNA is TGTGCCAGCAGCCGAGGAGGACTCTACTTATCTGGGGAGCTGTTTTTT. The V and J genes are TRBV2 and TRBJ2-2; TRBD2 is a possible D gene (5 bases). From germline, CDR1 is SNHLY and CDR2 FYNNEI. Trimming took 6 bases from V and 8 from J, leaving 22 bases between them. This CDR3 contains 16 residues.

The chain employs TRBV27 and TRBJ1-6; 7 bases fit TRBD1. V shed 6 bases and J 10 bases; nucleotides not matched to a gene: 12. Germline CDR1 MNHEY, CDR2 SMNVEV (reference sequence). The CDR3 totals 15 residues. The CDR3 reads CASRITGVVRSPLHF. DNA of the CDR3: TGTGCCAGCAGGATCACAGGGGTGGTGAGGTCACCCCTCCACTTT.

This chain uses TRBV11-2 with TRBJ2-5, with D uncertain. The V gene lost 5 bases and the J gene lost 2 bases, with 18 bases spanning the gap. Germline CDR1 SGHAT, CDR2 FQNNGV. This CDR3 is 16 amino acids long. Here the CDR3 reads CASSARTSGSQETQYF. The CDR3 DNA reads TGTGCCAGCAGCGCGCGAACATCAGGTTCTCAAGAGACCCAGTACTTC.

The chain carries TRBV28 and TRBJ2-6; no reliable D call. With 10 bases removed from V and 0 bases from J, the gap between germline ends came to 7 bases. CDR1 MDHEN and CDR2 SYDVKM come from the germline V gene. The CDR3 loop spans 13 amino acids. CDR3 bases: TGTGCCACCTGTCTCTCTGGGGCCAACGTCCTGACTTTC. It encodes CATCLSGANVLTF.

This chain links TRBV19 with TRBJ2-7; TRBD2 might be the D (6 bases). The CDR3 length is 17 residues. Germline values: CDR1 LNHDA, CDR2 SQIVND (reference sequence). Trimming shortened V by 5 bases and J by 2 bases, and 22 bases separated the two germline ends. Here the CDR3 DNA reads TGTGCCAGTAGTGTCCTACCGGGAGACAGCCGAGCCTACGAGCAGTACTTC. This sequence encodes CASSVLPGDSRAYEQYF.

This clone was found a few times. This chain connects TRBV7-9 to TRBJ1-3; 8 bases align to TRBD1. J was trimmed by 1 base and V by 5 bases; bases with no gene match: 10. The CDR3 runs 17 residues. Germline V CDR1 and CDR2: SEHNR, FQNEAQ (reference sequence). DNA for the CDR3: TGTGCCAGCAGCCAAGGACAGGGACCCTCTTCTGGAAACACCATATATTTT. The encoded protein is CASSQGQGPSSGNTIYF.

DNA for the CDR3: TGTGCCAGCAGTTACTCCCGGGTCAACGTGGATACGCAGTATTTT. Translation: CASSYSRVNVDTQYF. The chain employs TRBV6-5 and TRBJ2-3; D remains unclear. Germline assignment: CDR1 MNHEY and CDR2 SVGAGI. Trimming removed 0 bases at V and 6 bases at J, with 13 bases between. The CDR3 is made up of 15 amino acids.

The genes are TRBV28 and TRBJ1-4, with D possibly being TRBD1 (5 bases). The germline V and J ends were trimmed by 10 bases and 0 bases, with 12 bases remaining between them. The CDR3 spans 14 residues. Per the germline V gene, CDR1 is MDHEN and CDR2 is SYDVKM. DNA for the CDR3: TGTGCCATTGGGGCTTTTGCAACTAATGAAAAACTGTTTTTT. Encoded protein: CAIGAFATNEKLFF.

J is TRBJ2-5 and V is TRBV2; 9 bases are a match to TRBD2. Germline values: CDR1 SNHLY, CDR2 FYNNEI. The CDR3 contains 16 residues. The V and J ends lost 8 bases and 2 bases, in that order; junction bases with no gene match: 12. The CDR3 loop reads CASGASGVRGQETQYF. In nucleotides, the CDR3 is TGTGCCAGCGGGGCTAGCGGGGTACGGGGACAAGAGACCCAGTACTTC.

The chain combines TRBV5-4 with TRBJ2-3; D might be TRBD2 (6 bases). The V end lost 4 bases, the J end lost 0 bases, and 24 bases lay between the germline ends. This CDR3 is 19 amino acids long. Germline V gene lookup returns CDR1 SGHNT and CDR2 YYREEE (reference sequence). This CDR3 reads CASSGGWDSPKLSTDTQYF. The CDR3 nucleotides are TGTGCCAGCAGCGGGGGATGGGACTCGCCTAAACTAAGCACAGATACGCAGTATTTT.

This clone has a single count. This chain links TRBV4-1 with TRBJ1-3; D unresolved. Trimming took off 5 bases at V and 0 bases at J, with 11 bases between the two ends. Germline CDR1 MGHRA, CDR2 YSYEKL. This CDR3 has 15 amino acids. CDR3 coding DNA: TGCGCCAGCAGCTCCCGACTGATCTCTGGAAACACCATATATTTT. Amino acids: CASSSRLISGNTIYF.

This chain connects TRBV28 to TRBJ1-2, with TRBD1 matching 8 bases. With 2 bases clipped from V and 8 bases from J, the junction kept 13 bases outside the gene matches. CDR1 is MDHEN, CDR2 SYDVKM, per germline. CDR3 length equals 16 residues. Written as DNA, the CDR3 is TGTGCCAGCAGTTTAGGTATACAGGGGGTACAAATGGGCTACACCTTC. Residues: CASSLGIQGVQMGYTF.

V is TRBV29-1 and J is TRBJ1-6, with 10 bases aligning to TRBD1. The CDR3 contains 13 residues. J was trimmed by 5 bases and V by 6 bases; bases with no gene match: 1. Per germline, CDR1 SQVTM and CDR2 ANQGSEA. CDR3 DNA: TGCAGCGTGGGGACAGGGGATAATTCACCCCTCCACTTT. It specifies CSVGTGDNSPLHF.

The rearrangement uses TRBV28 and TRBJ2-1; D possibly corresponds to TRBD1 (5 bases). Germline V gene data show CDR1 as MDHEN and CDR2 as SYDVKM. The CDR3 is made up of 14 amino acids. Trimming took off 3 bases at V and 4 bases at J, with 10 bases between the two ends. As DNA, the CDR3 is TGTGCCAGCAGTTTTAGGGGTCTATACAATGAGCAGTTCTTC. Its translation: CASSFRGLYNEQFF.

The rearrangement uses TRBV4-1 and TRBJ2-1; TRBD1 matches at 9 bases. The J segment lost 14 bases and the V segment lost 2 bases, leaving 10 bases of the junction unmatched. Germline CDR1 and CDR2: MGHRA and YSYEKL. CDR3 length: 14 residues. Here the CDR3 DNA reads TGCGCCAGCAGCCAACTTCTCCAGGGACAGGGTGAGTTCTTC. This gives the protein CASSQLLQGQGEFF.

This rearrangement joins TRBV4-3 to TRBJ2-3; no clear D gene. The length of the CDR3 is 13 residues. Trimming pared 5 bases from V and 0 bases from J, leaving 6 bases between. CDR1 and CDR2 from the germline V gene are LGHNA and YSLEER. The CDR3 bases are TGCGCCAGCAGCGTCGGTAGCACAGATACGCAGTATTTT. It is translated as CASSVGSTDTQYF.

This rearrangement joins TRBV5-8 to TRBJ1-2; 10 nucleotides agree with TRBD1. CDR1 and CDR2 (germline): SGHTS, YDEGEE. V trimming: 3 bases; J trimming: 5 bases; junction bases outside the gene matches: 4. The CDR3 totals 14 residues. The CDR3 DNA reads TGTGCCAGCAGCTCCAGGACAGGGGGGTATGGCTACACCTTC. This gives the protein CASSSRTGGYGYTF.

This clone was picked up a small number of times. This sequence joins TRBV4-3 and TRBJ1-6; D remains ambiguous. Germline-derived CDR1 and CDR2 are LGHNA and YSLEER. There are 15 residues in the CDR3. Trimming shortened V by 0 bases and J by 8 bases, and 11 bases separated the two germline ends. This chain's CDR3 is CASSQDRQVHSPLHF. The DNA for the CDR3 is TGCGCCAGCAGCCAAGATCGGCAGGTACATTCACCCCTCCACTTT.

The genes are TRBV18 and TRBJ1-5; 9 bases match TRBD1. Per germline, CDR1 KGHSH and CDR2 LQKENI. J was trimmed by 6 bases and V by 4 bases; bases with no gene match: 4. The CDR3 runs 14 residues. CDR3 in amino acids: CASSQQGAGQPQHF. CDR3 coding DNA: TGTGCCAGCTCACAACAGGGGGCGGGTCAGCCCCAGCATTTT.

This clone came up a few times. This chain connects TRBV7-9 to TRBJ1-6; tentative D call: TRBD1 (6 bases). Germline lookup yields CDR1 SEHNR and CDR2 FQNEAQ (reference sequence). V gave up 0 bases and J gave up 4 bases, with 10 bases separating them. There are 16 residues in the CDR3. The CDR3 protein is CASSLARGQYNSPLHF. In nucleotides, the CDR3 is TGTGCCAGCAGCTTAGCGCGAGGACAGTATAATTCACCCCTCCACTTT.

The chain carries TRBV28 and TRBJ2-2, with a possible D match to TRBD1 (5 bases). Germline loops: CDR1 MDHEN, CDR2 SYDVKM. With 7 bases removed from V and 5 bases from J, the gap between germline ends came to 11 bases. The CDR3 sequence is 13 residues long. The CDR3 protein is CASTAGNTGELFF. The DNA for the CDR3 is TGTGCCAGCACGGCAGGGAATACCGGGGAGCTGTTTTTT.

The chain joins TRBV6-6 to TRBJ1-4; 7 nucleotides line up with TRBD1. With V trimmed by 0 bases and J by 4 bases, 2 bases remained unmatched. In germline, CDR1 is MNHNY, CDR2 SVGAGI (reference sequence). The CDR3 is 15 residues long. CDR3 residues: CASSYSGQINEKLFF. The CDR3 nucleotides are TGTGCCAGCAGTTACTCGGGACAGATTAATGAAAAACTGTTTTTT.

This sequence joins TRBV6-5 and TRBJ2-1, with 7 bases identical to TRBD1. The CDR3 extends over 12 amino acids. V trimming: 6 bases; J trimming: 10 bases; junction bases outside the gene matches: 6. CDR1 and CDR2 (germline): MNHEY, SVGAGI. CDR3: CASSPRGYEQFF. In DNA form, the CDR3 reads TGTGCCAGCAGCCCCAGGGGGTACGAGCAGTTCTTC.

This clone was counted a few times. The chain recombines TRBV4-3 with TRBJ2-3, with TRBD2 matching over 8 bases. CDR1 is LGHNA and CDR2 is YSLEER in the germline V gene. The CDR3 is 16 amino acids. Trimming at V came to 1 base and at J to 6 bases, leaving 9 bases not matched to a gene. This CDR3 reads CASSQAGGSGADTQYF. The CDR3 DNA follows: TGCGCCAGCAGCCAAGCTGGCGGTAGCGGGGCCGATACGCAGTATTTT.

This clone appeared once. This chain uses TRBV2 with TRBJ1-1, with TRBD1 matching 9 bases. Looked up from germline, CDR1 is SNHLY and CDR2 is FYNNEI. Unmatched junction bases numbered 5, after V lost 5 bases and J lost 1 base. The CDR3 has 15 amino acids. The CDR3 coding sequence is TGTGCCAGCAGTAACGGACAGGGGAGGAACACTGAAGCTTTCTTT. This translates into CASSNGQGRNTEAFF.

The gene calls are TRBV21-1 and TRBJ2-2; the DNA was not used to check the table's D call, TRBD1. TRBV21-1 is a documented pseudogene. CDR3 length: 21 amino acids. The CDR3 nucleotides read TGTGCCAGCAGCAAAAGAGCGAATAGGGCGGACAGGGGGAAGGACACCGGGGAGCTGTTTTTT. It yields the protein CASSKRANRADRGKDTGELFF.